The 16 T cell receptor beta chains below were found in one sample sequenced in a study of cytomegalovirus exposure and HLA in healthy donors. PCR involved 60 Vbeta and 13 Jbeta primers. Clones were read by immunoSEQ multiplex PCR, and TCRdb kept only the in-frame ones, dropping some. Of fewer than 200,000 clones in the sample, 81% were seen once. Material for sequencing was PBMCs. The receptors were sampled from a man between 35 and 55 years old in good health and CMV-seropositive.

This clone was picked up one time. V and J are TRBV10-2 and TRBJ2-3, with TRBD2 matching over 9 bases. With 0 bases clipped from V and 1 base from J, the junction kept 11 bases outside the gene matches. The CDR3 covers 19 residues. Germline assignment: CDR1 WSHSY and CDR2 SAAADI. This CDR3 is CASSESASGIPWGTDTQYF. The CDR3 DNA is TGCGCCAGCAGTGAGTCGGCTAGCGGGATACCTTGGGGCACAGATACGCAGTATTTT.

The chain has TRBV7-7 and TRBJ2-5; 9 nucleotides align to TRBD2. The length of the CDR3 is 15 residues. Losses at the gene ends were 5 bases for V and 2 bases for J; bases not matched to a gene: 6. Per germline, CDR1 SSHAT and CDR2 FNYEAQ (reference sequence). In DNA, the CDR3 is TGTGCCAGCAGCCGTTCGACTAGCGGACAAGAGACCCAGTACTTC. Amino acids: CASSRSTSGQETQYF.

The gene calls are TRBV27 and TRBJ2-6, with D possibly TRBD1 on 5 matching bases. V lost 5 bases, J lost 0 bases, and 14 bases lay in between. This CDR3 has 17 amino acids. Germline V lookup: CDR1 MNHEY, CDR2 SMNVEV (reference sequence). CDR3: CASSTLQVPSGANVLTF. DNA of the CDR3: TGTGCCAGCAGTACCCTACAGGTTCCCTCTGGGGCCAACGTCCTGACTTTC.

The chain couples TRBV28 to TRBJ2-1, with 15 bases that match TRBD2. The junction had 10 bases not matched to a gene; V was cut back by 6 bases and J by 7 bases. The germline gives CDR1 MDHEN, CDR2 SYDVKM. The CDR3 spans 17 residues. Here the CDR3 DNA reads TGTGCCAGCAGCTACCTGACCGGGACTAGCGGGGGGAATGAGCAGTTCTTC. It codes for CASSYLTGTSGGNEQFF.

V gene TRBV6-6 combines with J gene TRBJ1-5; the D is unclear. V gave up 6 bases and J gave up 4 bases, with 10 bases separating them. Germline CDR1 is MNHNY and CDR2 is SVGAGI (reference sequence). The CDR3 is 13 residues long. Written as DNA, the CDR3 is TGTGCCAGCAGCCCACAGAGAAATCAGCCCCAGCATTTT. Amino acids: CASSPQRNQPQHF.

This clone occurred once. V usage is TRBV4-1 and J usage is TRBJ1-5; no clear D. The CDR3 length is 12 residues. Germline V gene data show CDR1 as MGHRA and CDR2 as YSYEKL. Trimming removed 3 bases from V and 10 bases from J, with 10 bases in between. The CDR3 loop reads CASSQRLPPQHF. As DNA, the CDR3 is TGCGCCAGCAGCCAGAGGCTACCCCCCCAGCATTTT.

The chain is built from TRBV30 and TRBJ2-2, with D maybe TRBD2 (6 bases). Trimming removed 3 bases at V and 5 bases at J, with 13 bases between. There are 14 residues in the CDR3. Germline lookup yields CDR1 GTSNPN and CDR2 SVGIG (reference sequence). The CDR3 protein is CAWRGRLSTGELFF. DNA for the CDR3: TGTGCCTGGAGGGGGAGGCTTAGTACCGGGGAGCTGTTTTTT.

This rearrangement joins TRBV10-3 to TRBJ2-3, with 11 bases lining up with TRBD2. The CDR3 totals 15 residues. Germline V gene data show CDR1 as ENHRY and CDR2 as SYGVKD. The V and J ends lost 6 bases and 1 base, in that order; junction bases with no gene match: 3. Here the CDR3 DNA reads TGTGCCATCAGACAGACTAGCGGGGGCACAGATACGCAGTATTTT. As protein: CAIRQTSGGTDTQYF.

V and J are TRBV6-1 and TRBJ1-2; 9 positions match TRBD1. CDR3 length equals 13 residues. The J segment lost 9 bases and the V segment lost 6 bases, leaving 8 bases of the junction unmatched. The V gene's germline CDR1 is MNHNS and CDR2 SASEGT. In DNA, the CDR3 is TGTGCCAGCAGACCCAGACAGGGGGAGAGCTACACCTTC. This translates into CASRPRQGESYTF.

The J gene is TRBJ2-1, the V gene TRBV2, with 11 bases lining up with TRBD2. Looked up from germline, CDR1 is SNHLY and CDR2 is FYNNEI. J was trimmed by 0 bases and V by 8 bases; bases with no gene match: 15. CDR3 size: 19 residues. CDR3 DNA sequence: TGTGCCAGCGGGGACCTACTAGCGGGAGAGGGGAGCTCCTACAATGAGCAGTTCTTC. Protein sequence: CASGDLLAGEGSSYNEQFF.

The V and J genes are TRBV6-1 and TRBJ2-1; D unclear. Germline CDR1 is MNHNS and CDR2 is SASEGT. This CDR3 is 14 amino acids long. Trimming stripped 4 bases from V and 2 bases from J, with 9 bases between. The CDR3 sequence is CASSVTTPYNEQFF. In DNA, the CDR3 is TGTGCCAGCAGTGTGACGACTCCCTACAATGAGCAGTTCTTC.

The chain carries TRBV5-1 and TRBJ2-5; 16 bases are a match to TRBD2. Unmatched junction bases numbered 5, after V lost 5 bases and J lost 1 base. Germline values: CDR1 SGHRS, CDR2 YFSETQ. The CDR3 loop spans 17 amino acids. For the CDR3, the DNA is TGCGCCAGCAGTGAAGGGACTAGCGGGGGGGGCCAAGAGACCCAGTACTTC. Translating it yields CASSEGTSGGGQETQYF.

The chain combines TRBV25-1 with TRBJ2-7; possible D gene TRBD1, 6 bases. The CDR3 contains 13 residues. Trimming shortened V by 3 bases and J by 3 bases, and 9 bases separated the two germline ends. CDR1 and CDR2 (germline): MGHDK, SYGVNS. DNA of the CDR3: TGTGCCAGCAGTGACGGGACAAACTACGAGCAGTACTTC. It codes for CASSDGTNYEQYF.

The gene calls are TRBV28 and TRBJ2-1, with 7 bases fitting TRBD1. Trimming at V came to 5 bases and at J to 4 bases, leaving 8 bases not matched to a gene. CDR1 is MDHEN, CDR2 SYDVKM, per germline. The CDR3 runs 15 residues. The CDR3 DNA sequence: TGTGCCAGCAGTCTAGGGGGCCCAGCGTACAATGAGCAGTTCTTC. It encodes CASSLGGPAYNEQFF.

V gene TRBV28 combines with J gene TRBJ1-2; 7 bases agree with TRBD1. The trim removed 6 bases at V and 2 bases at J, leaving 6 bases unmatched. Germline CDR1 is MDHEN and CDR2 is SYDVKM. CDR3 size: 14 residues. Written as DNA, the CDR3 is TGTGCCAGCAGCCCTGACAGGGCCAACTATGGCTACACCTTC. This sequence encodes CASSPDRANYGYTF.

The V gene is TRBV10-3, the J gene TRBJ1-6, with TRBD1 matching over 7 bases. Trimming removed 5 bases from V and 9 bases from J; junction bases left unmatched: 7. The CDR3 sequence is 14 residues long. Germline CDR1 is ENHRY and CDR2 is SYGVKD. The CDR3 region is CAISLQGNGSPLHF. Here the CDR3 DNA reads TGTGCCATCAGTTTACAGGGGAATGGTTCACCCCTCCACTTT.